The 24 T cell receptor beta chains in this list originate from one sample, sequenced in a study of beta chain features in type 1 diabetes. Sequencing targeted expressed TCRB transcripts, as all isolated RNA had been reverse transcribed. Method: immunoSEQ multiplex PCR; TCRdb's copy keeps in-frame clones and lacks some. This table has 600,000 to 650,000 clones, roughly a sixth appearing once. Input material: naive CD4+ T cells from blood. These receptors originate from a man aged 18-30 years in good health.

This clone was observed a few times. The gene calls are TRBV27 and TRBJ1-2; D not certain. V lost 4 bases, J lost 4 bases, and 13 bases lay in between. Germline V gene data show CDR1 as MNHEY and CDR2 as SMNVEV (reference sequence). The CDR3 sequence is 14 residues long. The chain's CDR3 is CASSSPIGFYGYTF. In nucleotides, the CDR3 is TGTGCCAGCAGTTCGCCCATTGGATTCTATGGCTACACCTTC.

This clone was counted a few times. The chain combines TRBV5-1 with TRBJ1-1; D is perhaps TRBD1 (5 bases). The CDR3 has 14 residues. The germline CDR1 and CDR2 sequences are SGHRS and YFSETQ. Trimming pared 1 base from V and 2 bases from J, leaving 9 bases between. Written as DNA, the CDR3 is TGCGCCAGCAGCTTGATCCAGGGAAACACTGAAGCTTTCTTT. This translates into CASSLIQGNTEAFF. Full variable domain (outside the CDR3, taken from reference TRBV5-1 and TRBJ1-1): KAGVTQTPRYLIKTRGQQVTLSCSPISGHRSVSWYQQTPGQGLQFLFEYFSETQRNKGNFPGRFSGRQFSNSRSEMNVSTLELGDSALYLCASSLIQGNTEAFFGQGTRLTVV.

This clone has ten or more counts. The chain employs TRBV10-3 and TRBJ2-1, with TRBD1 matching over 8 bases. The CDR3 consists of 15 residues. Germline V gene sequence: CDR1 ENHRY, CDR2 SYGVKD. The V segment lost 2 bases and the J segment 8 bases; nucleotides outside the gene matches: 8. In DNA form, the CDR3 reads TGTGCCATCAGTGAGCCCACAGGGGGAGGCGATGAGCAGTTCTTC. Encoded protein: CAISEPTGGGDEQFF.

CDR3 in amino acids: CASSNRGRTEQFF. DNA of the CDR3: TGTGCCAGCAGTAACAGGGGGCGAACTGAGCAGTTCTTC. The genes are TRBV27 and TRBJ2-1; TRBD1 matches 9 bases. CDR1 and CDR2 from the germline V gene are MNHEY and SMNVEV (reference sequence). Trimming took 5 bases from V and 9 from J; bases not matched to a gene: 5. The CDR3 is made up of 13 amino acids.

This chain links TRBV30 with TRBJ1-1; D is undetermined. This CDR3 has 11 residues. Trimming took 2 bases from V and 10 from J, leaving 11 bases between them. Germline V gene sequence: CDR1 GTSNPN, CDR2 SVGIG (reference sequence). CDR3 sequence reads: CAWSFSGRAFF. As DNA, the CDR3 is TGTGCCTGGAGTTTTTCGGGGAGAGCTTTCTTT.

The rearrangement joins TRBV9 to TRBJ2-7; 9 positions match TRBD1. Germline trimming cut 0 bases from V and 6 bases from J; bases unmatched to any gene: 7. Germline loops: CDR1 SGDLS, CDR2 YYNGEE. CDR3 size: 15 residues. In nucleotides, the CDR3 is TGTGCCAGCAGCGTAGGACAGGGGGGAAGTGGCGAGCAGTACTTC. Translating gives CASSVGQGGSGEQYF.

This clone was seen more than once but under ten times. The chain uses TRBV27 and TRBJ1-1; 7 nucleotides line up with TRBD1. This CDR3 contains 13 residues. Trimming took 6 bases from V and 3 from J; bases not matched to a gene: 4. Germline assignment: CDR1 MNHEY and CDR2 SMNVEV (reference sequence). Here the CDR3 reads CASRSDRYTEAFF. DNA for the CDR3: TGTGCCAGCAGATCGGACAGGTACACTGAAGCTTTCTTT.

The chain joins TRBV30 to TRBJ1-1; D might be TRBD1 (6 bases). CDR3 size: 12 residues. V gave up 4 bases and J gave up 0 bases, with 6 bases separating them. Germline V CDR1 and CDR2: GTSNPN, SVGIG (reference sequence). CDR3 amino acids: CAWNRVNTEAFF. CDR3 nucleotides: TGTGCCTGGAACAGGGTGAACACTGAAGCTTTCTTT.

The V call is TRBV15, the J call TRBJ2-7; D unresolved. In germline, CDR1 is LNHNV, CDR2 YYDKDF (reference sequence). V lost 1 base to trimming and J lost 3 bases, with 10 bases between them. The CDR3 length is 14 residues. CDR3: CATSRARLFYEQYF. The CDR3 nucleotides are TGTGCCACCAGCAGAGCCAGGTTATTCTACGAGCAGTACTTC. The full variable domain, its missing parts supplied by reference TRBV15 and TRBJ2-7, is DAMVIQNPRYQVTQFGKPVTLSCSQTLNHNVMYWYQQKSSQAPKLLFHYYDKDFNNEADTPDNFQSRRPNTSFCFLDIRSPGLGDTAMYLCATSRARLFYEQYFGPGTRLTVT.

The chain has TRBV6-5 and TRBJ1-3; D not resolved. Germline CDR1 reads MNHEY; CDR2 reads SVGAGI. The CDR3 has 13 residues. Trimming removed 4 bases at V and 3 bases at J, with 7 bases between. CDR3 loop: CASSSWFGNTIYF. The DNA for the CDR3 is TGTGCCAGCAGTTCCTGGTTTGGAAACACCATATATTTT.

This clone was detected a few times. This sequence joins TRBV7-2 and TRBJ2-4; D is ambiguous. This CDR3 has 18 residues. Germline values: CDR1 SGHTA, CDR2 FQGNSA. The ends were cut back, 2 bases at V and 1 base at J, with 18 bases in the middle. CDR3 region: CASSLKLSWVLAKNIQYF. The CDR3 nucleotides are TGTGCCAGCAGCTTAAAGCTGTCTTGGGTCCTTGCCAAAAACATTCAGTACTTC. The full variable domain, in which reference TRBV7-2 and TRBJ2-4 provide the parts outside the CDR3, is GAGVSQSPSNKVTEKGKDVELRCDPISGHTALYWYRQSLGQGLEFLIYFQGNSAPDKSGLPSDRFSAERTGGSVSTLTIQRTQQEDSAVYLCASSLKLSWVLAKNIQYFGAGTRLSVL.

This clone was seen a few times. The rearrangement links TRBV19 to TRBJ2-2; D uncertain. The CDR3 spans 12 residues. The germline V gene encodes CDR1 LNHDA and CDR2 SQIVND (reference sequence). V gave up 5 bases and J gave up 7 bases, with 8 bases separating them. CDR3 bases: TGTGCCAGTAGTCTCGTATTCGGGGAGCTGTTTTTT. As protein: CASSLVFGELFF.

V is TRBV5-1 and J is TRBJ2-6; perhaps D is TRBD1 or TRBD2 (5 bases each). Trimming removed 0 bases from V and 3 bases from J, with 13 bases in between. Germline CDR1 is SGHRS and CDR2 is YFSETQ. There are 17 residues in the CDR3. The CDR3 loop reads CASSLASGTYGANVLTF. The CDR3 nucleotides are TGCGCCAGCAGCTTGGCCTCAGGGACCTATGGGGCCAACGTCCTGACTTTC.

The V gene is TRBV29-1, the J gene TRBJ2-6, with TRBD1 matching over 7 bases. With 6 bases clipped from V and 0 bases from J, the junction kept 5 bases outside the gene matches. CDR1 and CDR2 (germline): SQVTM, ANQGSEA. The CDR3 loop spans 15 amino acids. The CDR3 nucleotides are TGCAGCGTACAGGGGAGTGCCTCTGGGGCCAACGTCCTGACTTTC. Its translation is CSVQGSASGANVLTF.

This clone was recorded a few times. The chain joins TRBV19 to TRBJ2-4; 7 bases agree with TRBD1. The ends lost 6 bases at V and 0 bases at J; junction bases unmatched: 5. The CDR3 is 15 amino acids. Germline V gene data show CDR1 as LNHDA and CDR2 as SQIVND (reference sequence). The CDR3 sequence: CASSSDRVAKNIQYF. The CDR3 region has the DNA TGTGCCAGTAGCTCCGACAGGGTAGCCAAAAACATTCAGTACTTC.

CDR3: CASSLEQGKEAFF. As DNA, the CDR3 is TGTGCCAGCAGCTTAGAACAGGGGAAGGAAGCTTTCTTT. The V call is TRBV7-9, the J call TRBJ1-1, with TRBD1 matching over 7 bases. The CDR3 is 13 amino acids. The ends lost 1 base at V and 8 bases at J; junction bases unmatched: 4. CDR1 is SEHNR and CDR2 is FQNEAQ in the germline V gene (reference sequence).

This chain joins TRBV7-2 and TRBJ1-2, with 8 bases that match TRBD1. Losses at the gene ends were 5 bases for V and 2 bases for J; bases not matched to a gene: 7. The CDR3 totals 15 residues. Germline V gene sequence: CDR1 SGHTA, CDR2 FQGNSA. This CDR3 is CASSGRTGTNYGYTF. The CDR3 DNA reads TGTGCCAGCAGCGGCCGGACAGGGACCAACTATGGCTACACCTTC.

The chain couples TRBV7-2 to TRBJ2-4; D could derive from TRBD1 or TRBD2 (6 bases each). With 1 base removed from V and 0 bases from J, the gap between germline ends came to 10 bases. CDR3 length: 16 amino acids. Germline V gene lookup returns CDR1 SGHTA and CDR2 FQGNSA. CDR3 in amino acids: CASSLEGGLAKNIQYF. CDR3 bases: TGTGCCAGCAGCTTAGAGGGGGGATTAGCCAAAAACATTCAGTACTTC.

The CDR3 region is CASSWVVVGDYGYTF. CDR3 nucleotide sequence: TGTGCCAGCAGCTGGGTGGTGGTAGGGGACTATGGCTACACCTTC. The rearrangement uses TRBV7-2 and TRBJ1-2, with D possibly being TRBD1 (5 bases). V gave up 4 bases and J gave up 3 bases, with 15 bases separating them. The CDR3 sequence is 15 residues long. Per the germline V gene, CDR1 is SGHTA and CDR2 is FQGNSA.

A note on this clone: Different DNA sequences within this sample yield the same CDR3. The chain links TRBV10-3 to TRBJ1-1; no reliable D call. This CDR3 spans 14 amino acids. Germline-derived CDR1 and CDR2 are ENHRY and SYGVKD. V lost 0 bases and J 2 bases, leaving 7 bases between the germline ends. The CDR3, as DNA: TGTGCCATCAGTGAGTCTTCGGGAAACACTGAAGCTTTCTTT. Translation: CAISESSGNTEAFF.

This clone was seen only a few times. V is TRBV10-3 and J is TRBJ1-5; D unresolved. This CDR3 has 15 residues. V lost 6 bases and J lost 0, with 12 bases in between. CDR1 ENHRY and CDR2 SYGVKD come from the germline V gene. The CDR3 loop is CAISKELYSNQPQHF. CDR3 nucleotide sequence: TGTGCCATCAGCAAAGAGTTATATAGCAATCAGCCCCAGCATTTT.

This clone was seen more than once but under ten times. The chain is built from TRBV28 and TRBJ1-4, with D maybe TRBD1 (5 bases). V was shortened by 7 bases and J by 13 bases, with 19 bases between the two germline ends. CDR3 length: 13 amino acids. Germline V gene sequence: CDR1 MDHEN, CDR2 SYDVKM. The CDR3 DNA is TGTGCCAGCACCTTAACCCTGGACATGAGACTGTTTTTT. It yields the protein CASTLTLDMRLFF.

Only a few counts were recorded for this clone. The chain carries TRBV4-3 and TRBJ2-6; D is possibly TRBD1 (6 bases). Germline V lookup: CDR1 LGHNA, CDR2 YSLEER. The CDR3 covers 17 residues. V gave up 0 bases and J gave up 3 bases, with 12 bases separating them. In DNA form, the CDR3 reads TGCGCCAGCAGCCAAGATCTAGGGGGATTTGGGGCCAACGTCCTGACTTTC. The encoded protein is CASSQDLGGFGANVLTF.

This chain uses TRBV18 with TRBJ2-3; D gene uncertain. This CDR3 comprises 16 residues. V shed 1 base and J shed 3 bases, with 14 bases lying between them. Germline V CDR1 and CDR2: KGHSH, LQKENI. The CDR3 DNA is TGTGCCAGCTCACCACGGAGAGAAAAAGCGACAGATACGCAGTATTTT. Translated: CASSPRREKATDTQYF. The full variable domain, in which reference TRBV18 and TRBJ2-3 provide the parts outside the CDR3, is NAGVMQNPRHLVRRRGQEARLRCSPMKGHSHVYWYRQLPEEGLKFMVYLQKENIIDESGMPKERFSAEFPKEGPSILRIQQVVRGDSAAYFCASSPRREKATDTQYFGPGTRLTVL.